These 25 T cell receptor beta chains were all obtained from the same sample, sequenced in a study of vaccination effects on CD4 cells after COVID-19. Using viral peptide pools, the ViraFEST assay grew out antigen-specific CD4+ T cells prior to sequencing. Subsequent to roughly 9 days of culture, CD4+ T cells were isolated. Participants were given two doses of BNT162b2 or mRNA-1273 vaccine. The protocol was immunoSEQ multiplex PCR, while the TCRdb copy is restricted to in-frame clones and leaves out a portion. This sample has under 85,000 clones; 60% to 80% occur once, and the top ten carry around 1.1%. These receptors' targets are unknown. The specimen comprised CD4+ T cells from PBMCs cultured with HCoV-OC43 spike peptides, sampled after COVID-19 vaccination. Subset reported: HCoV-OC43 spike overlapping peptide pool stimulation. These receptors originate from a human donor who received a COVID-19 vaccine.

The chain recombines TRBV28 with TRBJ1-6; 7 positions match TRBD1. The CDR3 sequence is 14 residues long. Germline V CDR1 and CDR2: MDHEN, SYDVKM. The V and J ends lost 4 bases and 14 bases, in that order; junction bases with no gene match: 11. CDR3 in amino acids: CASSSGTASKALHF. Written as DNA, the CDR3 is TGTGCCAGCAGTTCCGGGACAGCCTCTAAGGCCCTCCACTTT.

This clone occurred a few times. This chain uses TRBV18 with TRBJ2-7; 7 positions agree with TRBD1. This CDR3 region has 13 residues. Trimming at V came to 6 bases and at J to 3 bases, leaving 5 bases not matched to a gene. The germline V gene encodes CDR1 KGHSH and CDR2 LQKENI. The CDR3 nucleotides read TGTGCCAGCTCCCTGGGGACAGACTACGAGCAGTACGTC. Protein: CASSLGTDYEQYV.

The V and J genes are TRBV7-3 and TRBJ2-5, with TRBD2 matching over 7 bases. This CDR3 spans 17 amino acids. The trim removed 0 bases at V and 5 bases at J, leaving 12 bases unmatched. In germline, CDR1 is SGHTA, CDR2 FQGTGA. The CDR3 loop is CASSLTDASGRGETQYF. The CDR3 coding sequence is TGTGCCAGCAGCTTAACGGACGCCTCGGGGCGGGGGGAGACCCAGTACTTC. Filled out from reference TRBV7-3 and TRBJ2-5, the complete variable domain reads GAGVSQTPSNKVTEKGKYVELRCDPISGHTALYWYRQSLGQGPEFLIYFQGTGAADDSGLPNDRFFAVRPEGSVSTLKIQRTERGDSAVYLCASSLTDASGRGETQYFGPGTRLLVL.

This chain joins TRBV7-9 and TRBJ1-6; D gene uncertain. Germline CDR1 reads SEHNR; CDR2 reads FQNEAQ (reference sequence). V was trimmed by 4 bases and J by 5 bases, leaving 9 bases between them. This CDR3 contains 14 residues. The CDR3 protein is CASSSGRDNSPLHF. The CDR3, as DNA: TGTGCCAGCAGCTCTGGACGGGATAATTCACCCCTCCACTTT.

This chain connects TRBV5-1 to TRBJ2-2, with 13 bases lining up with TRBD2. Germline V gene sequence: CDR1 SGHRS, CDR2 YFSETQ. Germline trimming cut 5 bases from V and 3 bases from J; bases unmatched to any gene: 7. This CDR3 has 17 residues. CDR3 region: CASSTTSGGADTGELFF. CDR3 nucleotide sequence: TGCGCCAGCAGTACCACTAGCGGGGGGGCTGACACCGGGGAGCTGTTTTTT.

V and J are TRBV13 and TRBJ2-1; D is possibly TRBD1 (8 bases). The CDR3 totals 14 residues. The V gene lost 1 base and the J gene lost 9 bases, with 13 bases spanning the gap. Germline V gene lookup returns CDR1 PRHDT and CDR2 FYEKMQ (reference sequence). The DNA of the CDR3 is TGTGCCAGCAGCTTAGAGGGGGGGACAGGTGAGCAGTTCTTC. Its translation is CASSLEGGTGEQFF. Using reference TRBV13 and TRBJ2-1 for the parts outside the CDR3, the full variable domain is AAGVIQSPRHLIKEKRETATLKCYPIPRHDTVYWYQQGPGQDPQFLISFYEKMQSDKGSIPDRFSAQQFSDYHSELNMSSLELGDSALYFCASSLEGGTGEQFFGPGTRLTVL.

This chain connects TRBV5-3 to TRBJ1-6; 7 bases map to TRBD1. TRBV5-3 counts as an open reading frame of uncertain function. The junction had 5 bases not matched to a gene; V was cut back by 3 bases and J by 8 bases. CDR3 length: 14 residues. Written as DNA, the CDR3 is TGTGCCAGAAGCTGGGACAGCCTATATTCACCCCTCCACTTT. Translated, it gives CARSWDSLYSPLHF.

This clone was seen a few times. The V call is TRBV19, the J call TRBJ1-3; 10 bases are shared with TRBD1. Germline V gene sequence: CDR1 LNHDA, CDR2 SQIVND (reference sequence). J gave up 3 bases and V 6 bases, and 8 bases lay outside the gene matches. The CDR3 has 16 residues. The DNA of the CDR3 is TGTGCCAGTAGCACCCGACAGGGGGCCTTTGGAAACACCATATATTTT. It specifies CASSTRQGAFGNTIYF.

The chain combines TRBV18 with TRBJ1-3; tentatively, D is TRBD1 (5 bases). Germline V gene sequence: CDR1 KGHSH, CDR2 LQKENI. This CDR3 region has 17 residues. V was clipped by 6 bases and J by 0 bases, with 18 bases between them. CDR3 coding DNA: TGTGCCAGCTCTCTCACCCTGACAGCAGACTCTGGAAACACCATATATTTT. As protein: CASSLTLTADSGNTIYF.

This chain joins TRBV7-2 and TRBJ1-1; D may be TRBD1 (6 bases). Trimming pared 5 bases from V and 6 bases from J, leaving 13 bases between. Per germline, CDR1 SGHTA and CDR2 FQGNSA. The CDR3 has 13 amino acids. CDR3 sequence: CASSHRVGSEAFF. The CDR3 bases are TGTGCCAGCAGCCACAGGGTCGGGTCTGAAGCTTTCTTT.

This clone was observed once. The chain links TRBV7-9 to TRBJ1-2; D not certain. CDR3 size: 15 residues. V was trimmed by 1 base and J by 3 bases, leaving 12 bases between them. Germline values: CDR1 SEHNR, CDR2 FQNEAQ (reference sequence). In nucleotides, the CDR3 is TGTGCCAGCAGCTTAGAGGCCACAGAGTACTATGGCTACACCTTC. It is translated as CASSLEATEYYGYTF.

The V gene is TRBV7-3, the J gene TRBJ1-4; 7 bases align to TRBD1. V was pared by 5 bases and J by 7 bases, with 4 bases of the junction left unmatched. CDR3 length: 13 amino acids. Per the germline V gene, CDR1 is SGHTA and CDR2 is FQGTGA. The CDR3 region is CASSAGTAEKLFF. The CDR3 DNA is TGTGCCAGCAGCGCTGGGACAGCTGAAAAACTGTTTTTT.

This clone has only a few counts. The V and J genes are TRBV6-4 and TRBJ2-3; no firm D call. CDR1 MRHNA and CDR2 SNTAGT come from the germline V gene. Between the trimmed V and J ends, which lost 3 bases and 0 bases, there was a span of 7 bases. The CDR3 totals 14 residues. CDR3 coding DNA: TGTGCCAGCAGTGAAGCAGGTAGCACAGATACGCAGTATTTT. This sequence encodes CASSEAGSTDTQYF.

CDR3 sequence: CASSFSTGAGNTIYF. The CDR3 bases are TGCGCCAGCAGCTTTTCAACAGGGGCGGGAAACACCATATATTTT. V usage is TRBV5-1 and J usage is TRBJ1-3, with 7 bases aligning to TRBD1. Germline V CDR1 and CDR2: SGHRS, YFSETQ. The CDR3 extends over 15 amino acids. Losses at the gene ends were 2 bases for V and 4 bases for J; bases not matched to a gene: 6.

The J gene is TRBJ1-6, the V gene TRBV5-6, with a tentative D call TRBD1 (6 bases). The germline gives CDR1 SGHDT, CDR2 YYEEEE. V gave up 3 bases and J gave up 3 bases, with 16 bases separating them. The CDR3 has 17 residues. Here the CDR3 reads CASSSRQENYYNSPLHF. CDR3 coding DNA: TGTGCCAGCAGCTCCCGACAGGAAAACTACTATAATTCACCCCTCCACTTT.

The V gene is TRBV28, the J gene TRBJ1-2, with 9 bases matching TRBD1. From germline, CDR1 is MDHEN and CDR2 SYDVKM. The CDR3 has 14 residues. V shed 6 bases and J 8 bases; nucleotides not matched to a gene: 10. CDR3 nucleotides: TGTGCCAGCAGAATCCCGGGACAGGGAGGAGGCTACACCTTC. Its protein product is CASRIPGQGGGYTF.

V and J are TRBV5-1 and TRBJ2-2; TRBD1 aligns across 7 bases. Germline V CDR1 and CDR2: SGHRS, YFSETQ. The CDR3 consists of 15 residues. The trim removed 3 bases at V and 2 bases at J, leaving 4 bases unmatched. The CDR3 here is CASSSQGINTGELFF. The CDR3 bases are TGCGCCAGCAGCTCACAGGGGATTAACACCGGGGAGCTGTTTTTT.

The chain links TRBV3-1 (or the pseudogene TRBV3-2) to TRBJ1-2, with D possibly being TRBD1 (5 bases). This CDR3 is built from 14 residues. CDR1 and CDR2 (germline): LGHDT, YNNKEL (reference sequence). V lost 1 base and J 5 bases, leaving 11 bases between the germline ends. The CDR3 nucleotides are TGTGCCAGCAGCCAAGGGGGGGGATTGTATGGCTACACCTTC. Encoded protein: CASSQGGGLYGYTF.

The chain joins TRBV5-1 to TRBJ1-4, with TRBD1 identical over 7 bases. The CDR3 spans 14 residues. Germline V gene sequence: CDR1 SGHRS, CDR2 YFSETQ. With V trimmed by 6 bases and J by 8 bases, 10 bases remained unmatched. This CDR3 reads CASNRGDGREKLFF. The CDR3 coding sequence is TGCGCCAGCAACAGGGGTGACGGACGGGAAAAACTGTTTTTT.

This clone has a count of ten or more. The rearrangement links TRBV12-3 or TRBV12-4 to TRBJ2-3, with D possibly TRBD2 on 6 matching bases. The CDR3 totals 13 residues. V was cut by 6 bases and J by 1 base, with 8 bases left in between. The CDR3 DNA is TGTGCCAGCAGCGGGGGACGCACAGATACGCAGTATTTT. Residues: CASSGGRTDTQYF.

V usage is TRBV7-3 and J usage is TRBJ2-4, with D tentatively TRBD2 (5 bases). Germline assignment: CDR1 SGHTA and CDR2 FQGTGA. This CDR3 has 17 amino acids. V lost 4 bases and J 7 bases, leaving 23 bases between the germline ends. The CDR3 sequence is CASSSTGINGVNNIQYF. DNA for the CDR3: TGTGCCAGCAGCTCCACCGGGATCAATGGGGTGAATAACATTCAGTACTTC.

V gene TRBV7-2 combines with J gene TRBJ2-3; the match to TRBD2 covers 12 bases. Germline V gene data show CDR1 as SGHTA and CDR2 as FQGNSA. V shed 1 base and J 5 bases; nucleotides not matched to a gene: 7. This CDR3 is 17 amino acids long. The CDR3, as DNA: TGTGCCAGCAGCTTAGGGGCTAGCGGGGGGGCCCAAGATACGCAGTATTTT. Protein sequence: CASSLGASGGAQDTQYF.

The DNA of the CDR3 is TGTGCCACCAGTGATTGGGGTGCGGACAAGTACAATGAGCAGTTCTTC. Translation gives CATSDWGADKYNEQFF. The V gene is TRBV24-1, the J gene TRBJ2-1, with D tentatively TRBD1 (5 bases). V was trimmed by 2 bases and J by 4 bases, leaving 14 bases between them. The CDR3 contains 16 residues. Germline CDR1 KGHDR, CDR2 SFDVKD.

This clone occurred once. This chain joins TRBV6-6 and TRBJ2-3, with 10 bases identical to TRBD2. The V gene end was trimmed by 5 bases and the J gene end by 2 bases; junction bases not matched to a gene: 7. This CDR3 comprises 16 residues. Germline CDR1 and CDR2: MNHNY and SVGAGI (reference sequence). In DNA form, the CDR3 reads TGTGCCAGCAGTGGCCGTAGCGGGGGGATCACAGATACGCAGTATTTT. Translating gives CASSGRSGGITDTQYF.

The V gene is TRBV6-6, the J gene TRBJ1-5, with unresolved D. V gave up 7 bases and J gave up 0 bases, with 7 bases separating them. This CDR3 region has 13 residues. CDR1 is MNHNY, CDR2 SVGAGI, per germline (reference sequence). CDR3 sequence (DNA): TGTGCCAGCACTTCATATAGCAATCAGCCCCAGCATTTT. Translation: CASTSYSNQPQHF.